This T cell receptor (beta chain) comes out of a study of control samples from healthy donors and cancer patients (TCRdb year 2020). The sample holds a few counts of this clone. It lacks a known antigen. The input lacks base qualities; no much larger clone sits a single base away. Library preparation used the immunoSEQ multiplex PCR assay. This immuneACCESS table, as held by TCRdb, lists in-frame sequences with V and J called but not all clones. Of the missing ones, under half trace to an unresolved V gene in checked studies; the others have no known cause. This sample lists approximately 98,000 clones; about 80% were detected once. The top ten hold about 7% of the sample. The junction shows trimming of 1 base on V and 7 bases on J, and the gene matches do not reach 10 bases of it. Its CDR3 holds 16 amino acids, cysteine through phenylalanine. Here the CDR3 DNA is all that survives: 48 bases in frame from base 1. CDR1 and CDR2 are drawn from the germline V gene (reference sequence): LGHDT, YNNKEL.

The sequence joins TRBV3-1 (or the pseudogene TRBV3-2) to TRBJ2-1, and TRBD2 aligns with 7 junction nucleotides. The sample consisted of blood. This TCR was recovered from a man younger than 35 in good health. The CDR3 is CASSQVTWGGPNEQFF. The nucleotides are TGTGCCAGCAGCCAAGTAACCTGGGGGGGACCTAATGAGCAGTTCTTC.